One sample yielded the 23 T cell receptor beta chains listed below, sequenced in a study of blood T cell repertoires in COVID-19. Produced via immunoSEQ multiplex PCR; TCRdb's table is partial and in-frame only. This repertoire shows roughly 250,000 clones, around 90% found once; its top ten account for roughly 6.3%. Sequenced: PBMCs or T cells enriched from blood (not recorded which). The receptors originated from a woman under 40 with acute COVID-19.

The V and J genes are TRBV7-3 and TRBJ2-3; 13 bases agree with TRBD2. V was pared by 4 bases and J by 6 bases, with 7 bases of the junction left unmatched. CDR3 size: 16 residues. Germline CDR1 is SGHTA and CDR2 is FQGTGA. The CDR3 loop reads CASSSGLAGVADTQYF. CDR3 bases: TGTGCCAGCAGCTCCGGACTAGCGGGGGTCGCCGATACGCAGTATTTT. The full variable domain, in which reference TRBV7-3 and TRBJ2-3 provide the parts outside the CDR3, is GAGVSQTPSNKVTEKGKYVELRCDPISGHTALYWYRQSLGQGPEFLIYFQGTGAADDSGLPNDRFFAVRPEGSVSTLKIQRTERGDSAVYLCASSSGLAGVADTQYFGPGTRLTVL.

The CDR3 protein is CASSLSFTADGYTF. The CDR3 nucleotides read TGTGCCAGTAGTCTGTCATTCACTGCGGATGGCTACACCTTC. This chain joins TRBV19 and TRBJ1-2; unclear D gene. The CDR3 spans 14 residues. Per germline, CDR1 LNHDA and CDR2 SQIVND (reference sequence). Trimming pared 5 bases from V and 6 bases from J, leaving 16 bases between.

The chain uses TRBV6-2 or TRBV6-3 and TRBJ1-2; no definite D call. Germline V lookup: CDR1 MNHEY, CDR2 SVGEGT. The CDR3 sequence is 12 residues long. V gave up 4 bases and J gave up 7 bases, with 10 bases separating them. Here the CDR3 DNA reads TGTGCCAGCAGTTCCGATTACTTTGGCTACACCTTC. Its translation is CASSSDYFGYTF.

The chain joins TRBV10-3 to TRBJ2-1, with unresolved D. The length of the CDR3 is 16 residues. Between the trimmed V and J ends, which lost 10 bases and 2 bases, there was a span of 21 bases. In germline, CDR1 is ENHRY, CDR2 SYGVKD. In DNA, the CDR3 is TGTGCCACCGTCCCCCACCCCAGCGAGGCCTACAATGAGCAGTTCTTC. Translation: CATVPHPSEAYNEQFF.

The chain has TRBV10-2 and TRBJ2-1; the match to TRBD2 covers 9 bases. The CDR3 sequence is 12 residues long. The J segment lost 15 bases and the V segment lost 3 bases, leaving 6 bases of the junction unmatched. Germline CDR1 and CDR2: WSHSY and SAAADI. CDR3 DNA sequence: TGCGCCAGCAGTGAACAGAGCGGGGGGTTGTTCTTC. Translating it yields CASSEQSGGLFF.

The genes are TRBV20-1 and TRBJ1-5; perhaps TRBD1 as D (5 bases). Per germline, CDR1 DFQATT and CDR2 SNEGSKA (reference sequence). Trimming took off 3 bases at V and 1 base at J, with 10 bases between the two ends. The CDR3 totals 14 residues. Here the CDR3 reads CSASRGISNQPQHF. The CDR3 region has the DNA TGCAGTGCTAGTCGGGGGATAAGCAATCAGCCCCAGCATTTT.

The chain combines TRBV7-9 with TRBJ2-7, with 9 bases matching TRBD2. The V gene's germline CDR1 is SEHNR and CDR2 FQNEAQ (reference sequence). V shed 1 base, J shed 5 bases, and the junction held 9 bases outside the gene matches. This CDR3 contains 16 residues. CDR3 protein: CASSLERLAGQNEQYF. Here the CDR3 DNA reads TGTGCCAGCAGCTTAGAACGGCTAGCGGGACAAAACGAGCAGTACTTC. The variable domain in full, completed from reference TRBV7-9 and TRBJ2-7, reads DTGVSQNPRHKITKRGQNVTFRCDPISEHNRLYWYRQTLGQGPEFLTYFQNEAQLEKSRLLSDRFSAERPKGSFSTLEIQRTEQGDSAMYLCASSLERLAGQNEQYFGPGTRLTVT.

The DNA of the CDR3 is TGCGCCAGCAGCTCAGCTAGCGGGGGGGTCTACAATGAGCAGTTCTTC. As protein: CASSSASGGVYNEQFF. This chain uses TRBV5-1 with TRBJ2-1; TRBD2 matches at 12 bases. The CDR3 totals 16 residues. CDR1 is SGHRS, CDR2 YFSETQ, per germline. V shed 3 bases, J shed 3 bases, and the junction held 4 bases outside the gene matches. The full variable domain, its missing parts supplied by reference TRBV5-1 and TRBJ2-1, is KAGVTQTPRYLIKTRGQQVTLSCSPISGHRSVSWYQQTPGQGLQFLFEYFSETQRNKGNFPGRFSGRQFSNSRSEMNVSTLELGDSALYLCASSSASGGVYNEQFFGPGTRLTVL.

V usage is TRBV6-1 and J usage is TRBJ2-1; 8 nucleotides align to TRBD1. In germline, CDR1 is MNHNS, CDR2 SASEGT. The CDR3 runs to 16 residues. The V and J ends lost 4 bases and 0 bases, in that order; junction bases with no gene match: 5. The CDR3 spells CASSVRGLDSYNEQFF. Here the CDR3 DNA reads TGTGCCAGCAGTGTCAGGGGGCTCGACTCCTACAATGAGCAGTTCTTC.

Here the CDR3 reads CASSLLGLAGVSGELFF. As DNA, the CDR3 is TGTGCCAGCAGTCTACTTGGACTAGCGGGAGTTTCCGGGGAGCTGTTTTTT. The gene calls are TRBV28 and TRBJ2-2, with 13 positions matching TRBD2. The ends lost 5 bases at V and 6 bases at J; junction bases unmatched: 9. Germline V gives CDR1 MDHEN, CDR2 SYDVKM. This CDR3 is 17 amino acids long. Full variable domain (remainder filled in from reference TRBV28 and TRBJ2-2): DVKVTQSSRYLVKRTGEKVFLECVQDMDHENMFWYRQDPGLGLRLIYFSYDVKMKEKGDIPEGYSVSREKKERFSLILESASTNQTSMYLCASSLLGLAGVSGELFFGEGSRLTVL.

This clone occurred a few times. The CDR3 spells CASSSWDRGDYGYTF. The CDR3 nucleotides are TGTGCCAGCAGTTCATGGGACAGGGGGGACTATGGCTACACCTTC. This chain links TRBV28 with TRBJ1-2; 11 nucleotides agree with TRBD1. The CDR3 length is 15 residues. The V gene end was trimmed by 4 bases and the J gene end by 3 bases; junction bases not matched to a gene: 4. Germline-derived CDR1 and CDR2 are MDHEN and SYDVKM.

V gene TRBV9 combines with J gene TRBJ1-2, with TRBD1 matching over 9 bases. The germline gives CDR1 SGDLS, CDR2 YYNGEE. This CDR3 is built from 14 residues. V gave up 3 bases and J gave up 14 bases; unmatched junction bases: 14. The CDR3 DNA reads as TGTGCCAGCAGCGAAGGACCGGGACAGGGCCGATATACCTTC. It yields the protein CASSEGPGQGRYTF.

This clone has a handful of counts. The chain combines TRBV11-2 with TRBJ2-6; 11 nucleotides match TRBD1. Germline-derived CDR1 and CDR2 are SGHAT and FQNNGV. There are 19 residues in the CDR3. Losses at the gene ends were 5 bases for V and 1 base for J; bases not matched to a gene: 10. CDR3 in amino acids: CASSLHPDRGLSGANVLTF. DNA for the CDR3: TGTGCCAGCAGCCTACACCCGGACAGGGGGCTGTCTGGGGCCAACGTCCTGACTTTC.

The CDR3 DNA sequence: TGTGCCAGCAGCTTGGCCGGGAGGGAAGGCGGCGGCTACACCTTC. The encoded protein is CASSLAGREGGGYTF. The chain is built from TRBV5-4 and TRBJ1-2; no reliable D call. This CDR3 has 15 residues. CDR1 is SGHNT, CDR2 YYREEE, per germline (reference sequence). Trimming removed 0 bases from V and 8 bases from J, with 17 bases in between.

This clone came up a few times. V usage is TRBV3-1 (or the pseudogene TRBV3-2) and J usage is TRBJ1-3, with TRBD1 identical over 7 bases. In germline, CDR1 is LGHDT, CDR2 YNNKEL (reference sequence). CDR3 length: 14 amino acids. With V trimmed by 4 bases and J by 3 bases, 3 bases remained unmatched. The CDR3 protein is CASSPGTVGNTIYF. The CDR3 DNA reads TGTGCCAGCAGCCCTGGGACAGTTGGAAACACCATATATTTT.

This chain uses TRBV2 with TRBJ1-4; perhaps TRBD1 as D (6 bases). The V gene lost 8 bases and the J gene lost 5 bases, with 24 bases spanning the gap. Germline V gene data show CDR1 as SNHLY and CDR2 as FYNNEI. The CDR3 has 17 amino acids. In nucleotides, the CDR3 is TGTGCCAGCCAGCTACCCCAATCAGGGGCGATGAATGAAAAACTGTTTTTT. Protein: CASQLPQSGAMNEKLFF.

This clone was seen only a few times. The rearrangement uses TRBV6-2 or TRBV6-3 and TRBJ1-1, with TRBD1 matching over 8 bases. Germline CDR1 reads MNHEY; CDR2 reads SVGEGT. The CDR3 has 15 residues. V was pared by 5 bases and J by 4 bases, with 9 bases of the junction left unmatched. Here the CDR3 reads CASSPGGQGGTEAFF. The CDR3 DNA reads TGTGCCAGCAGTCCCGGTGGACAGGGAGGCACTGAAGCTTTCTTT.

This clone was recorded only once. J is TRBJ2-7 and V is TRBV6-5, with TRBD1 matching 7 bases. Germline values: CDR1 MNHEY, CDR2 SVGAGI. CDR3 length equals 14 residues. V lost 0 bases, J lost 5 bases, and 4 bases stayed unmatched. CDR3 DNA sequence: TGTGCCAGCAGTTACTCGTCCCAGGGGGACGAGCAGTACTTC. Its protein is CASSYSSQGDEQYF.

This sequence joins TRBV28 and TRBJ2-3; 12 bases are shared with TRBD1. Germline lookup yields CDR1 MDHEN and CDR2 SYDVKM. This CDR3 comprises 16 residues. Trimming cost V 5 bases and J 4 bases; bases outside gene matches: 7. CDR3 bases: TGTGCCAGCAGTACATCGGGACAGGGGGCAGCAGATACGCAGTATTTT. This sequence encodes CASSTSGQGAADTQYF.

V is TRBV5-8 and J is TRBJ1-2, with no clear D. V lost 4 bases, J lost 3 bases, and 10 bases lay in between. CDR3 length: 13 residues. From germline, CDR1 is SGHTS and CDR2 YDEGEE. CDR3 protein: CASSPLGDYGYTF. CDR3 in DNA: TGTGCCAGCAGCCCGCTCGGGGACTATGGCTACACCTTC. Filled out from reference TRBV5-8 and TRBJ1-2, the complete variable domain reads EAGVTQSPTHLIKTRGQQATLRCSPISGHTSVYWYQQALGLGLQFLLWYDEGEERNRGNFPPRFSGRQFPNYSSELNVNALELEDSALYLCASSPLGDYGYTFGSGTRLTVV.

The chain has TRBV13 and TRBJ2-1, with D hard to call. Germline V lookup: CDR1 PRHDT, CDR2 FYEKMQ (reference sequence). There are 11 residues in the CDR3. The germline V and J ends were trimmed by 5 bases and 7 bases, with 6 bases remaining between them. The CDR3 here is CASSQTNEQFF. DNA for the CDR3: TGTGCCAGCAGCCAAACTAATGAGCAGTTCTTC. The full variable domain, in which reference TRBV13 and TRBJ2-1 provide the parts outside the CDR3, is AAGVIQSPRHLIKEKRETATLKCYPIPRHDTVYWYQQGPGQDPQFLISFYEKMQSDKGSIPDRFSAQQFSDYHSELNMSSLELGDSALYFCASSQTNEQFFGPGTRLTVL.

J is TRBJ2-7 and V is TRBV9, with 7 bases identical to TRBD1. Germline CDR1 SGDLS, CDR2 YYNGEE. The junction had 7 bases not matched to a gene; V was cut back by 3 bases and J by 4 bases. CDR3 size: 14 residues. The CDR3, as DNA: TGTGCCAGCAGCGAGGCCGGGACAGAGTACGAGCAGTACTTC. Residues: CASSEAGTEYEQYF.

V is TRBV6-5 and J is TRBJ2-3; perhaps TRBD2 as D (6 bases). V gave up 3 bases and J gave up 6 bases, with 10 bases separating them. CDR1 is MNHEY, CDR2 SVGAGI, per germline. The CDR3 contains 13 residues. DNA for the CDR3: TGTGCCAGCAGTTATGCGGGGACGGATACGCAGTATTTT. The encoded protein is CASSYAGTDTQYF.